This record looks at one T cell receptor beta chain sequence and its context. V shed 5 bases, J shed 4 bases, and the junction held 6 bases outside the gene matches. The CDR3 spans 14 residues. In germline, CDR1 is SGHAT, CDR2 FQNNGV. Libraries were prepared by immunoSEQ multiplex PCR; TCRdb keeps only in-frame clonotypes and omits some of them. The table has some 200,000 clones, about four fifths seen once. This sample is part of a study of blood T cell repertoires in COVID-19. The sequenced material came from peripheral blood. The chain links TRBV11-2 to TRBJ2-3, with 7 bases that match TRBD2. This TCR derives from a human donor with acute or convalescent COVID-19. The donor label of this sample is uncertain. This CDR3 is CASSPAGWADTQYF. CDR3 coding DNA: TGTGCCAGCAGCCCAGCGGGGTGGGCAGATACGCAGTATTTT.